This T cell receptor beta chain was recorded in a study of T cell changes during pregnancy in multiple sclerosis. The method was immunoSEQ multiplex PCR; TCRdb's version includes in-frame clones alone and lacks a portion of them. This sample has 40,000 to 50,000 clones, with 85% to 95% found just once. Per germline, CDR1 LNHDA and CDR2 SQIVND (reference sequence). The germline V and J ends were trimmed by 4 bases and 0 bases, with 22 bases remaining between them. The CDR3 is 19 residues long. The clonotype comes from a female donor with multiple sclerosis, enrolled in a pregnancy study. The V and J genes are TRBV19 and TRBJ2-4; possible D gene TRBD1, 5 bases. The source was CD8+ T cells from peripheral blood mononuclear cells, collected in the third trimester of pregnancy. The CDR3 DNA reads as TGTGCCAGTAGTACCCCCTTGATGACAGAGGAAGTAGCCAAAAACATTCAGTACTTC. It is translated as CASSTPLMTEEVAKNIQYF.